The clone carrying this TCR beta chain was observed a handful of times. Its target is not known. The data stem from a study of T cell repertoires in cytomegalovirus infection. V was pared by 5 bases and J by 4 bases, with 4 bases of the junction left unmatched. The CDR3 length is 15 residues. Germline V gives CDR1 LNHDA, CDR2 SQIVND (reference sequence). Study-level results: HLA-C-restricted CMV-specific TCR beta clonotypes prevailed in the ex vivo response.

TCRdb called the reads again in MiXCR, with one record for every CDR3 protein. The table has 310,000 or so distinct CDR3 sequences, 20% to 25% seen once. The TCR sequence derives from a human donor in good health (CMV status not recorded). Some clones in this sample may be carry-over from other donors' samples. This material consisted of cultured PBMCs, taken from culture after CMV antigen stimulation. This chain uses TRBV19 with TRBJ2-3; TRBD2 matches at 12 bases. CDR3 in amino acids: CASSVTSGRPDTQYF. The CDR3 DNA reads as TGTGCCAGTAGTGTGACTAGCGGGAGACCAGATACGCAGTATTTT.